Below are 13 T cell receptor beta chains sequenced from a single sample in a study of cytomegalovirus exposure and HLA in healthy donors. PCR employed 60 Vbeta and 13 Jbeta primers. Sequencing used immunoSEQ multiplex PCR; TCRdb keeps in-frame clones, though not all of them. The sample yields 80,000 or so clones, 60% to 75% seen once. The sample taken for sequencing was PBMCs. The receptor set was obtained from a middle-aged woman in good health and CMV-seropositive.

CDR3 DNA sequence: TGTGCCAGCAGACCGGGATTGGAGGCCTACGAGCAGTACTTC. It yields the protein CASRPGLEAYEQYF. The chain is built from TRBV2 and TRBJ2-7; the D gene is possibly TRBD2 (5 bases). Germline CDR1 SNHLY, CDR2 FYNNEI. The CDR3 sequence is 14 residues long. Trimming removed 6 bases at V and 2 bases at J, with 14 bases between.

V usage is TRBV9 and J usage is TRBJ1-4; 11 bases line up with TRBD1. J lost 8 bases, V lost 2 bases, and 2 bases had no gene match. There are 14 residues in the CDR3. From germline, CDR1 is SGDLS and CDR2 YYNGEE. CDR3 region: CASSVGQGGEKLFF. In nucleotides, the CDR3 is TGTGCCAGCAGCGTGGGACAGGGGGGCGAAAAACTGTTTTTT.

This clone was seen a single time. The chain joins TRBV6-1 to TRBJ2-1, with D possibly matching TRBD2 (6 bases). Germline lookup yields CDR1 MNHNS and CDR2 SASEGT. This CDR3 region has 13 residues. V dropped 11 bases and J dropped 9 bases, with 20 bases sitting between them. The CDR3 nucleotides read TGTGCCTCGGCGGGGACGGCAATAGGTGAGCAGTTCTTC. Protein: CASAGTAIGEQFF.

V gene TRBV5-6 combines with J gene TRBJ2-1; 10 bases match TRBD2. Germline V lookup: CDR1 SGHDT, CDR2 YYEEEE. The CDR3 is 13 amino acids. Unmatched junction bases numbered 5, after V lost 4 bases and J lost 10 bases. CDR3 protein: CASSPGTSAEQFF. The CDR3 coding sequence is TGTGCCAGCAGCCCCGGGACTAGCGCCGAGCAGTTCTTC.

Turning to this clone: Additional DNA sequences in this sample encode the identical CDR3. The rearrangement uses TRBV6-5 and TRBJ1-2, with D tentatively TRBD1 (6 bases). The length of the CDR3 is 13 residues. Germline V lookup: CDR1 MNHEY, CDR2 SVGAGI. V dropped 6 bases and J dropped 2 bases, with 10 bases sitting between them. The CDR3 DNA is TGTGCCAGCAGGCTTGACAGGAACTATGGCTACACCTTC. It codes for CASRLDRNYGYTF.

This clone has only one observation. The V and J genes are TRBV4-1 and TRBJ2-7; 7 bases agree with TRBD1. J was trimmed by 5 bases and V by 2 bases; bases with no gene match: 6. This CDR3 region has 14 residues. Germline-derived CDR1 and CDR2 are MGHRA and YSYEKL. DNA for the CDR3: TGCGCCAGCAGCCAACCGGGACAGTTCCACGAGCAGTACTTC. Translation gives CASSQPGQFHEQYF.

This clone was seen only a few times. CDR3 region: CASSRDSYGYTF. CDR3 in DNA: TGCGCCAGCAGTAGGGACAGCTATGGCTACACCTTC. The rearrangement joins TRBV10-1 to TRBJ1-2; 7 bases align to TRBD1. The CDR3 loop spans 12 amino acids. The germline gives CDR1 WNHNN, CDR2 SYGVQD (reference sequence). Trimming removed 5 bases from V and 4 bases from J; junction bases left unmatched: 1.

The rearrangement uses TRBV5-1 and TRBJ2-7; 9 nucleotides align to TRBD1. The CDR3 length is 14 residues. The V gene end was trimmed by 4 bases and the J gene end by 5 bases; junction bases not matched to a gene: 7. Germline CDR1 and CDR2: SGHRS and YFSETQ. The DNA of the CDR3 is TGCGCCAGCAGCCCCGGGACAGGGCGACACGAGCAGTACTTC. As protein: CASSPGTGRHEQYF.

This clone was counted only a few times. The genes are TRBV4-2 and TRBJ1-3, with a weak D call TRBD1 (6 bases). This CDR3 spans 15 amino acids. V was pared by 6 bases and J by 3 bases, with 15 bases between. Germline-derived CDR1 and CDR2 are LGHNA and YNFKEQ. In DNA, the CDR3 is TGTGCCAGCAGTCGGTCGGGGGGCGATGGAAACACCATATATTTT. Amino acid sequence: CASSRSGGDGNTIYF.

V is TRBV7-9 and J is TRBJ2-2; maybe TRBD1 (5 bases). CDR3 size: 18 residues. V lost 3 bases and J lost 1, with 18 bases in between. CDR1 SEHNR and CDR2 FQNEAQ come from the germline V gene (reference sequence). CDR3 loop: CASSFPLYAGMNTGELFF. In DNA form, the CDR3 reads TGTGCCAGCAGCTTCCCCCTGTACGCAGGGATGAACACCGGGGAGCTGTTTTTT.

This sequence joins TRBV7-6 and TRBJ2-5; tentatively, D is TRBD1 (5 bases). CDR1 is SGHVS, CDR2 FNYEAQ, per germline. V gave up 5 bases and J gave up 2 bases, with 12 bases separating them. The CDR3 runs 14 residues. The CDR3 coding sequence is TGTGCCAGCAGCCCACACAGGAAACAAGAGACCCAGTACTTC. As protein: CASSPHRKQETQYF.

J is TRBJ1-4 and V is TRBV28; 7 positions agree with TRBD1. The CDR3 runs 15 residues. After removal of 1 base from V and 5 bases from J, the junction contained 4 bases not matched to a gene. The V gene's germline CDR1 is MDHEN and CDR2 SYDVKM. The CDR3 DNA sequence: TGTGCCAGCAGTTTATTTGGGACAGCGAATGAAAAACTGTTTTTT. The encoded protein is CASSLFGTANEKLFF. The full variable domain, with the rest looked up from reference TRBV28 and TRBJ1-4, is DVKVTQSSRYLVKRTGEKVFLECVQDMDHENMFWYRQDPGLGLRLIYFSYDVKMKEKGDIPEGYSVSREKKERFSLILESASTNQTSMYLCASSLFGTANEKLFFGSGTQLSVL.

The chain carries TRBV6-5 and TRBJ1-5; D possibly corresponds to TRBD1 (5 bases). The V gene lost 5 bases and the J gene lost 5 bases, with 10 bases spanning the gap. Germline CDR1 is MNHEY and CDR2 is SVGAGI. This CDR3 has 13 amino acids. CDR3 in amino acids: CASSVQGDQPQHF. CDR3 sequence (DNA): TGTGCCAGCAGTGTTCAAGGGGATCAGCCCCAGCATTTT.